A selection of T cell receptor beta chains follows, all from one sample in a study of shared clonotypes between healthy human individuals. Sequencing was performed with immunoSEQ multiplex PCR; in TCRdb, only in-frame clones are kept and a portion is missing. Of some 500,000 clones in the sample, roughly 85% were seen once. Sequencing input: PBMCs. The source is a woman aged 35 to 49 in good health. Some clones in this sample may be carry-over from other donors' samples. The CDR3 runs from the conserved cysteine through the conserved F or W. D genes are given only for firm matches. A clone size is listed for some rows: how often the clone was seen (once, few, many), or a class if it is expanded.

j_gene | v_gene | abundance | len | d_gene | CDR3aa | CDR3nt
TRBJ1-2 | TRBV30 | few | 14 | - | CAWTTLDSFYGYTF | TGTGCCTGGACAACTTTGGACAGCTTCTATGGCTACACCTTC
TRBJ2-5 | TRBV7-2 | - | 13 | - | CASSLVVMETQYF | TGTGCCAGCAGCTTAGTGGTTATGGAGACCCAGTACTTC
TRBJ2-5 | TRBV6-1 | - | 15 | TRBD2 | CASSEGTSGRGTQYF | TGTGCCAGCAGTGAAGGGACTAGTGGGAGGGGGACCCAGTACTTC
TRBJ1-1 | TRBV7-9 | - | 15 | TRBD1 | CASSFHGTGNTEAFF | TGTGCCAGCAGCTTTCACGGGACAGGGAACACTGAAGCTTTCTTT
TRBJ2-3 | TRBV27 | - | 15 | TRBD2 | CASSSPWLAGGRQYF | TGTGCCAGCAGTTCCCCTTGGCTAGCGGGAGGACGGCAGTATTTT
TRBJ1-1 | TRBV10-3 | - | 13 | - | CAISEYQDSEAFF | TGTGCCATCAGTGAGTATCAGGACTCTGAAGCTTTCTTT
TRBJ2-7 | TRBV28 | - | 13 | - | CASSTPSTYEQYF | TGTGCCAGCAGCACCCCCAGCACCTACGAGCAGTACTTC
TRBJ1-1 | TRBV7-2 | - | 16 | - | CASSPRGRVLTTEAFF | TGTGCCAGCAGCCCCCGGGGCAGGGTGTTGACCACTGAAGCTTTCTTT
TRBJ1-2 | TRBV6-6 | once | 13 | - | CASSPAGSYGYTF | TGTGCCAGCAGTCCAGCGGGGAGCTATGGCTACACCTTC
TRBJ2-5 | TRBV11-1 | - | 12 | - | CASSLRGETQYF | TGTGCCAGCAGCTTGCGGGGAGAGACCCAGTACTTC
TRBJ1-2 | TRBV6-5 | - | 16 | - | CASSYTAGRVTSGYTF | TGTGCCAGCAGTTACACCGCGGGCAGGGTAACATCTGGCTACACCTTC
TRBJ2-7 | TRBV10-1 | - | 14 | - | CASSRDQSSYEQYF | TGCGCCAGCAGTAGGGACCAGAGCTCCTACGAGCAGTACTTC
TRBJ2-2 | TRBV28 | - | 16 | TRBD2 | CASSPISGRAAGELFF | TGTGCCAGCAGTCCAATTAGCGGGAGGGCCGCCGGGGAGCTGTTTTTT
TRBJ1-1 | TRBV2 | - | 14 | TRBD1 | CASRKDRVGTEAFF | TGTGCCAGCAGGAAAGACAGGGTGGGGACTGAAGCTTTCTTT
TRBJ2-7 | TRBV11-1 | - | 11 | TRBD2 | CASSTGGQPNF | TGTGCCAGCAGCACGGGGGGGCAACCGAACTTC
TRBJ1-1 | TRBV28 | - | 12 | - | CASWGVNTEAFF | TGTGCCTCCTGGGGGGTGAACACTGAAGCTTTCTTT
TRBJ1-2 | TRBV28 | - | 14 | - | CASSGVLVIRGYTF | TGTGCCAGCAGTGGGGTTTTAGTAATCCGAGGCTACACCTTC
TRBJ2-1 | TRBV21-1 | - | 12 | - | CASSKVSGEQFF | TGTGCCAGCAGCAAAGTAAGTGGTGAGCAGTTCTTC
TRBJ1-5 | TRBV27 | few | 16 | - | CASSFTTWVSNQPQHF | TGTGCCAGCAGTTTCACAACTTGGGTCAGCAATCAGCCCCAGCATTTT
TRBJ1-2 | TRBV4-1 | - | 15 | - | CASSQDGPITYGYTF | TGCGCCAGCAGCCAAGATGGCCCGATAACCTATGGCTACACCTTC
TRBJ2-5 | TRBV20-1 | - | 11 | - | CSLRQRETQYF | TGCAGCCTTCGCCAGCGGGAGACCCAGTACTTC
TRBJ2-7 | TRBV10-2 | - | 15 | TRBD1 | CASSAGQGASYEQYF | TGCGCCAGCAGTGCAGGACAGGGGGCGTCCTACGAGCAGTACTTC
TRBJ1-1 | TRBV4-2 | few | 15 | - | CASSQERSFGTEAFF | TGTGCCAGCAGCCAAGAAAGGAGTTTTGGCACTGAAGCTTTCTTT
TRBJ2-3 | TRBV5-1 | - | 16 | - | CASSKRTTTSTDTQYF | TGCGCCAGCAGCAAACGGACCACTACGAGCACAGATACGCAGTATTTT
TRBJ2-1 | TRBV5-6 | few | 17 | TRBD2 | CASSLVPSGRAYNEQFF | TGTGCCAGCAGCTTGGTGCCTAGCGGGAGGGCCTACAATGAGCAGTTCTTC
TRBJ2-7 | TRBV10-1 | - | 13 | - | CASSDSGPYEQYF | TGCGCCAGCAGTGATAGCGGACCCTACGAGCAGTACTTC
TRBJ1-1 | TRBV19 | - | 13 | - | CASRSTVNTEAFF | TGTGCCAGTAGAAGCACGGTGAACACTGAAGCTTTCTTT
TRBJ2-1 | TRBV9 | - | 15 | - | CASSVEAQLRNEQFF | TGTGCCAGCAGCGTAGAGGCCCAGCTTCGGAATGAGCAGTTCTTC
TRBJ2-5 | TRBV7-9 | - | 15 | - | CASSFDGTRGETQYF | TGTGCCAGCAGCTTTGATGGAACAAGAGGGGAGACCCAGTACTTC
TRBJ2-2 | TRBV7-3 | - | 16 | TRBD2 | CASSPRTSPRIRELFF | TGTGCCAGCAGCCCCCGGACTAGTCCCCGCATCCGGGAGCTGTTTTTT
TRBJ2-5 | TRBV27 | - | 11 | - | CASSQRETQYF | TGTGCCAGCAGTCAAAGGGAGACCCAGTACTTC
TRBJ2-5 | TRBV6-1 | few | 15 | TRBD1 | CASSEIGTGAETQYF | TGTGCCAGCAGTGAAATCGGGACAGGGGCAGAGACCCAGTACTTC
TRBJ2-7 | TRBV5-4 | - | 15 | TRBD1 | CASNFRGQGGDEQYF | TGTGCCAGCAACTTCCGGGGACAGGGCGGCGACGAGCAGTACTTC
TRBJ2-6 | TRBV18 | - | 18 | TRBD1 | CASSPPGQVSLGANVLTF | TGTGCCAGCTCACCACCGGGACAGGTCTCCCTCGGGGCCAACGTCCTGACTTTC
TRBJ1-2 | TRBV5-1 | - | 15 | - | CASSYERTDHYGYTF | TGTGCCAGCAGCTACGAGCGGACAGACCACTATGGCTACACCTTC
TRBJ2-3 | TRBV2 | - | 14 | - | CASSPRTSTDTQYF | TGTGCCAGCAGTCCTCGGACTAGCACAGATACGCAGTATTTT
TRBJ2-1 | TRBV7-9 | - | 15 | - | CASSRSGAVGNEQFF | TGTGCCAGCAGCCGATCAGGGGCGGTTGGGAATGAGCAGTTCTTC
TRBJ2-7 | TRBV11-3 | many | 13 | - | CASSLSPNYEQYF | TGTGCCAGCAGCCTATCTCCGAACTACGAGCAGTACTTC
TRBJ2-5 | TRBV19 | few | 14 | - | CASSITGEKETQYF | TGTGCCAGTAGTATTACCGGGGAGAAAGAGACCCAGTACTTC
TRBJ1-3 | TRBV30 | - | 13 | - | CAWSALIRNTIYF | TGTGCCTGGAGTGCCCTAATAAGAAACACCATATATTTT
TRBJ2-7 | TRBV7-2 | - | 14 | TRBD1 | CASSFDRGYYEQYF | TGTGCCAGCAGCTTTGACAGGGGATACTACGAGCAGTACTTC
TRBJ1-2 | TRBV7-8 | few | 15 | TRBD1 | CASSQTGRANYGYTF | TGTGCCAGCAGCCAGACAGGGAGGGCTAACTATGGCTACACCTTC
TRBJ1-6 | TRBV6-1 | - | 13 | - | CATSGGQNSPLHF | TGTGCCACCTCGGGCGGACAGAATTCACCCCTCCACTTT
TRBJ2-3 | TRBV10-1 | - | 13 | - | CASRRDFTDTQYF | TGCGCCAGCAGGCGGGACTTCACAGATACGCAGTATTTT
TRBJ2-2 | TRBV19 | - | 15 | TRBD1 | CASNPTGGDTGELFF | TGTGCCAGTAACCCGACAGGGGGCGACACCGGGGAGCTGTTTTTT
TRBJ2-5 | TRBV7-3 | - | 14 | - | CASSLTNREETQYF | TGTGCCAGCAGCTTAACTAACAGGGAGGAGACCCAGTACTTC
TRBJ1-2 | TRBV2 | many | 13 | TRBD1 | CASSADRGEGYTF | TGTGCCAGCAGTGCTGACAGGGGTGAAGGCTACACCTTC
TRBJ2-7 | TRBV7-8 | - | 15 | - | CASSFLLYSPHEQYF | TGTGCCAGCAGTTTCCTCCTCTACTCACCCCACGAGCAGTACTTC
TRBJ2-7 | TRBV5-4 | once | 13 | TRBD1 | CASSFRDSYEQYF | TGTGCCAGCAGCTTCCGGGACAGCTACGAGCAGTACTTC
TRBJ2-7 | TRBV27 | once | 13 | - | CASSAGGGYEQYF | TGTGCCAGCAGCGCAGGGGGAGGGTACGAGCAGTACTTC
TRBJ2-1 | TRBV15 | - | 15 | - | CATSRVARANNEQFF | TGTGCCACCAGCAGAGTTGCGCGCGCAAACAATGAGCAGTTCTTC